This TCR beta chain was recorded in a study of control samples from healthy donors and cancer patients. Sequencing used immunoSEQ multiplex PCR; TCRdb keeps in-frame clones, though not all of them. Of 90,000 to 130,000 clones listed, 85% to 90% were seen once; the top ten hold approximately 3.7%. The V and J ends lost 5 bases and 4 bases respectively, with 20 bases between them. Germline-derived CDR1 and CDR2 are LGHNA and YNFKEQ. CDR3 size: 16 residues. The receptor was isolated from a woman aged 60-75 years with lung cancer. Material for sequencing was PBMCs. This chain uses TRBV4-2 with TRBJ1-2; D possibly corresponds to TRBD1 (5 bases). CDR3 coding DNA: TGTGCCAGCAGCGCTACAACCCTACAGGATCTCTATGGCTACACCTTC. It specifies CASSATTLQDLYGYTF.